This T cell receptor beta chain was observed in a study of blood T cell repertoires in COVID-19. Study as a whole: Acute and convalescent COVID-19 samples came from the United States, Italy and Spain. T cells, B-cell-depleted T cells, or PBMCs supplied cDNA or gDNA.

Original analysis: For nucleated cells, counts were estimated from reference gene primer amplification. Sequencing used immunoSEQ multiplex PCR; TCRdb keeps in-frame clones, though not all of them. Clone size and V and J calls were adopted from that table, with D and trimming inferred from the DNA. The sample shows 12,000 or so clones, 70% to 80% of them seen only once. CDR3 size: 15 residues. The V end lost 3 bases, the J end lost 1 base, and 12 bases lay between the germline ends. CDR1 is LNHDA, CDR2 SQIVND, per germline (reference sequence). Enrolment of Seattle patients took place during active infection, and they were followed longitudinally.

Material for sequencing was peripheral blood. The chain recombines TRBV19 with TRBJ1-1, with D unresolved. This sequence was found in a man aged 60 to 69 with COVID-19, enrolled during active disease. Here the CDR3 reads CASSIWAKTNTEAFF. The CDR3, as DNA: TGTGCCAGTAGTATTTGGGCCAAAACGAACACTGAAGCTTTCTTT.